This is a list of T cell receptor beta chains from one sample in a study of CD8+CD57+ T cells in acquired aplastic anemia. TCRdb re-called the reads through MiXCR, storing one row per CDR3 protein. Among under 200,000 distinct CDR3 sequences listed, about three fifths were seen once. Sequenced input: sorted CD4+, CD8+, or CD8+CD57+ T cells (not recorded which) from PBMCs. Receptors were obtained from a human donor in good health. The CDR3 runs from the conserved cysteine through the conserved F or W. A D gene is named only where the DNA matches it firmly. Part of the rows lack a size; the others show once, few, many or a class for expanded clones.

d_gene	v_gene	len	j_gene	abundance	CDR3aa	CDR3nt
NA	TRBV20-1	12	TRBJ2-3	NA	CSASGRPDTQYF	TGCAGTGCTAGTGGTCGTCCAGATACGCAGTATTTT
TRBD2	TRBV7-6	19	TRBJ2-2	NA	CASSPETSGSLGNTGELFF	TGTGCCAGCAGCCCAGAGACTAGCGGGAGTCTAGGAAACACCGGGGAGCTGTTTTTT
NA	TRBV24-1	16	TRBJ1-5	NA	CATSFESGGSNQPQHF	TGTGCCACCAGTTTTGAATCGGGAGGGAGCAATCAGCCCCAGCATTTT
TRBD2	TRBV9	14	TRBJ2-5	NA	CASSVGLAEETQYF	TGTGCCAGCAGCGTAGGCCTAGCGGAAGAGACCCAGTACTTC
NA	TRBV15	15	TRBJ2-2	NA	CATSREGSVAGELFF	TGCGCCACCAGCAGAGAAGGATCCGTCGCCGGGGAGCTGTTTTTT
TRBD2	TRBV28	14	TRBJ2-3	once	CASSRTSGTDTQYF	TGTGCCAGCAGCCGGACTAGCGGCACAGATACGCAGTATTTT
NA	TRBV27	14	TRBJ2-5	many	CASSFGGGWETQYF	TGTGCCAGCAGTTTCGGGGGTGGATGGGAGACCCAGTACTTC
NA	TRBV7-7	16	TRBJ2-5	few	CASSPWTADYQETQYF	TGTGCTAGCAGCCCCTGGACAGCAGACTACCAAGAGACCCAGTACTTC
TRBD1	TRBV29-1	13	TRBJ2-7	many	CSVGQGEYYEQYF	TGCAGCGTCGGACAGGGAGAGTACTACGAGCAGTACTTC
NA	TRBV7-3	16	TRBJ2-1	NA	CASSSGAGQSYNEQFF	TGTGCCAGCAGCTCCGGAGCGGGACAATCCTACAATGAGCAGTTCTTC
TRBD2	TRBV7-9	14	TRBJ2-1	once	CASSPGLEPNEQFF	TGTGCCAGCAGCCCCGGACTAGAACCCAATGAGCAGTTCTTC
TRBD1	TRBV20-1	14	TRBJ1-1	many	CSAHEDRRNTEAFF	TGCAGTGCCCATGAGGACAGGAGGAACACTGAAGCTTTCTTT
NA	TRBV20-1	15	TRBJ2-7	many	CSATVSQGFTYEQYF	TGCAGTGCCACCGTCTCCCAGGGATTCACCTACGAGCAGTACTTC
NA	TRBV6-1	16	TRBJ2-7	NA	CASSGLGATISYEQYF	TGTGCCAGCAGTGGGCTGGGGGCGACGATCTCCTACGAGCAGTACTTC
TRBD2	TRBV9	15	TRBJ2-7	NA	CASSVGTTTIYEQYF	TGTGCCAGCAGCGTTGGGACTACCACCATATACGAGCAGTACTTC
NA	TRBV6-6	16	TRBJ1-5	NA	CASSYSQDYSNQPQHF	TGTGCCAGCAGTTACTCTCAGGATTATAGCAATCAGCCCCAGCATTTT
NA	TRBV2	13	TRBJ1-2	NA	CASSEFVANGYTF	TGTGCCAGCAGTGAGTTCGTGGCGAATGGCTACACCTTC
TRBD2	TRBV5-1	16	TRBJ2-3	many	CASSLEVAGDTDTQYF	TGCGCCAGCAGCTTGGAGGTAGCGGGAGATACAGATACGCAGTATTTT
NA	TRBV28	13	TRBJ1-1	NA	CASSSVEHTEAFF	TGTGCCAGCAGTTCCGTGGAACACACTGAAGCTTTCTTT
NA	TRBV9	12	TRBJ1-2	once	CASSAQTYGYTF	TGTGCCAGCAGCGCTCAAACTTATGGCTACACCTTC
NA	TRBV15	15	TRBJ2-3	NA	CATSRDLGVLDTQYF	TGTGCCACCAGCAGAGATTTGGGGGTTCTAGATACGCAGTATTTT
NA	TRBV15	15	TRBJ1-4	NA	CATSRDRWNNEKLFF	TGTGCCACCAGCAGAGACAGGTGGAATAATGAAAAACTGTTTTTT
TRBD1	TRBV30	15	TRBJ2-2	few	CASGRGPMNTGELFF	TGTGCCTCGGGCAGGGGGCCCATGAACACCGGGGAGCTGTTTTTT
NA	TRBV5-1	15	TRBJ2-3	NA	CASRPTGLSYNEQYF	TGCGCCAGCAGACCCACCGGACTAAGCTACAATGAGCAGTATTTT
NA	TRBV6-2/TRBV6-3	13	TRBJ2-7	NA	CASSYGSTYEQYF	TGTGCCAGCAGTTACGGGTCCACCTACGAGCAGTACTTC
NA	TRBV2	14	TRBJ1-1	few	CASSDPPTVLAAFF	TGTGCCAGCAGTGATCCTCCAACAGTGCTGGCAGCTTTCTTT
TRBD1	TRBV7-8	15	TRBJ2-7	NA	CASSQNHGTGDEQYF	TGTGCCAGCAGCCAAAACCACGGGACAGGTGACGAGCAGTACTTC
NA	TRBV15	13	TRBJ1-4	NA	CATSNRADEKLFF	TGTGCCACCAGCAACAGGGCAGATGAAAAACTGTTTTTT
NA	TRBV2	14	TRBJ1-1	NA	CASSPGGGQTEAFF	TGTGCCAGCAGTCCTGGGGGGGGGCAGACCGAAGCTTTCTTT
NA	TRBV29-1	12	TRBJ1-1	NA	CSVDVGITEAFF	TGCAGCGTTGATGTCGGAATCACTGAAGCTTTCTTT
NA	TRBV7-7	15	TRBJ1-3	few	CASSPDRSSGNTIYF	TGTGCTAGCAGCCCAGACCGAAGCTCTGGAAACACCATATATTTT
NA	TRBV7-3	16	TRBJ1-6	NA	CASSLTPNTVGSPLHF	TGTGCCAGCAGCTTAACACCTAATACGGTCGGTTCACCCCTCCACTTT
TRBD2	TRBV5-1	18	TRBJ2-5	NA	CASSLDSGAWAGGETQYF	TGCGCCAGCAGCTTGGATAGTGGAGCGTGGGCCGGGGGGGAGACCCAGTACTTC
NA	TRBV2	15	TRBJ1-1	NA	CASVGAAGPNTEAFF	TGTGCCAGCGTGGGGGCGGCGGGCCCTAACACTGAAGCTTTCTTT
NA	TRBV7-8	15	TRBJ1-3	NA	CASSLVQGGGNTIYF	TGTGCCAGCAGCTTAGTCCAGGGCGGAGGAAACACCATATATTTT
NA	TRBV7-2	15	TRBJ1-2	once	CASSSNPGPNCGYTF	TGTGCCAGCAGCTCAAATCCGGGTCCTAACTGTGGCTACACCTTC
NA	TRBV10-1	13	TRBJ2-7	few	CASIREHNYEQYF	TGCGCCAGCATTCGGGAACACAACTACGAGCAGTACTTC
TRBD1	TRBV12-3/TRBV12-4	14	TRBJ2-7	NA	CASSGTALNYEQYF	TGTGCCAGCAGTGGGACAGCACTAAACTACGAGCAGTACTTC
NA	TRBV7-2	13	TRBJ1-1	NA	CASSRQVQTEAFF	TGTGCCAGCAGCCGACAGGTTCAGACTGAAGCTTTCTTT
TRBD2	TRBV7-2	15	TRBJ2-5	NA	CASSYGPVGGETQYF	TGTGCCAGCAGCTACGGGCCGGTGGGAGGGGAGACCCAGTACTTT
TRBD2	TRBV7-4	14	TRBJ2-1	NA	CASSWSSGGNEQFF	TGTGCCAGCAGTTGGTCTAGCGGGGGGAATGAGCAGTTCTTC
TRBD2	TRBV20-1	12	TRBJ2-5	NA	CSARDLGGDQYF	TGCAGTGCTAGAGATCTGGGGGGGGACCAGTACTTC
NA	TRBV25-1	15	TRBJ2-1	NA	CASSDARASRNEQFF	TGTGCCAGCAGTGACGCCCGGGCTTCAAGAAATGAGCAGTTCTTC
NA	TRBV7-8	14	TRBJ2-7	NA	CASSQQGFSYEQYF	TGTGCCAGCAGCCAGCAGGGTTTCTCCTACGAGCAGTACTTC
TRBD2	TRBV20-1	13	TRBJ2-7	NA	CSTYSSGGLEQYF	TGCAGCACTTATTCTAGCGGAGGCCTGGAGCAGTACTTC
NA	TRBV20-1	12	TRBJ2-5	many	CSIHRAWETQYF	TGCAGCATCCATCGGGCATGGGAGACCCAGTACTTC
TRBD2	TRBV19	15	TRBJ2-7	NA	CASSIRLAGEYEQYF	TGTGCCAGTAGTATTCGACTAGCGGGAGAATACGAGCAGTACTTC
NA	TRBV29-1	15	TRBJ2-2	NA	CSVEVGFGVTGELFF	TGCAGCGTTGAGGTGGGATTCGGGGTCACCGGGGAGCTGTTTTTT
NA	TRBV29-1	12	TRBJ2-5	few	CSVDRAQETQYF	TGCAGCGTTGACAGGGCCCAAGAGACCCAGTACTTC
NA	TRBV14	18	TRBJ2-5	NA	CASSQVKGRTILQETQYF	TGTGCCAGCAGCCAAGTAAAAGGGCGAACAATATTACAAGAGACCCAGTACTTC
NA	TRBV7-8	16	TRBJ2-1	many	CASSSGGFLDYNEQFF	TGTGCCAGCTCAAGTGGGGGATTTCTTGACTACAATGAGCAGTTCTTC
TRBD1	TRBV13	15	TRBJ2-7	NA	CASTQDRGPAYERYF	TGTGCCAGCACCCAGGACAGGGGGCCAGCCTACGAGCGGTACTTC
NA	TRBV7-8	16	TRBJ2-1	NA	CASSLRPHLPYNEQFF	TGTGCCAGCAGCCTACGTCCCCATTTACCCTACAATGAGCAGTTCTTC
NA	TRBV15	14	TRBJ2-2	NA	CATSRDLTAGELFF	TGTGCCACCAGCAGAGATCTTACAGCCGGGGAGCTGTTTTTT
NA	TRBV5-1	13	TRBJ2-7	NA	CASSLDPVSEQYF	TGTGCCAGCAGCTTAGATCCAGTTTCCGAGCAGTACTTC
TRBD2	TRBV10-2	14	TRBJ2-2	NA	CASSERLANGELFF	TGCGCCAGCAGTGAGCGACTAGCGAACGGGGAGCTGTTTTTT
NA	TRBV19	18	TRBJ2-6	many	CASSFLAGPLSGANVLTF	TGTGCCAGTAGTTTCTTGGCGGGGCCCCTCTCTGGGGCCAACGTCCTGACTTTC
NA	TRBV10-1	9	TRBJ2-7	few	CASDLGQYF	TGCGCCAGCGACCTTGGGCAGTACTTC